This entry lists 5 T cell receptor beta chains sequenced from one sample in a study of T cells in Graves' hyperthyroidism and ophthalmopathy. Researchers took RNA transcripts and amplified the TCR beta CDR3 regions from them. In the first-round RT-PCR of the TCR CDR3, the HTBI primer set was used. MiXCR was run by TCRdb on the multiplex PCR reads, yielding one entry per CDR3 protein. The sample holds around 660,000 distinct CDR3 sequences, over 40% seen once. The sample was peripheral blood or thyroid tissue (not recorded which). The receptors were sampled from an adult man with Graves' disease, either hyperthyroidism or ophthalmopathy (not recorded which).

This clonotype was observed many times. The rearrangement uses TRBV10-3 and TRBJ1-2; no clear D gene. V lost 7 bases and J 7 bases, leaving 16 bases between the germline ends. This CDR3 region has 13 residues. CDR1 is ENHRY and CDR2 is SYGVKD in the germline V gene. CDR3 nucleotide sequence: TGTGCCATCACCTTCGGCCCCACGGGTGGCTACACCTTC. It encodes CAITFGPTGGYTF.

The chain employs TRBV25-1 and TRBJ2-5, with TRBD2 matching 9 bases. Trimming cost V 8 bases and J 5 bases; bases outside gene matches: 12. The CDR3 loop spans 15 amino acids. Germline V CDR1 and CDR2: MGHDK, SYGVNS. CDR3 in amino acids: CASLTNSGRLETQYF. DNA for the CDR3: TGTGCCAGCTTAACGAATAGCGGGAGATTGGAGACCCAGTACTTC. Full variable domain (rest looked up from reference TRBV25-1 and TRBJ2-5): EADIYQTPRYLVIGTGKKITLECSQTMGHDKMYWYQQDPGMELHLIHYSYGVNSTEKGDLSSESTVSRIRTEHFPLTLESARPSHTSQYLCASLTNSGRLETQYFGPGTRLLVL.

The CDR3 reads CASSLGGGLTGYTF. The CDR3 DNA follows: TGTGCCAGCAGTTTAGGAGGGGGGCTGACGGGCTACACCTTC. The chain uses TRBV12-3 or TRBV12-4 and TRBJ1-2; tentatively, D is TRBD1 (6 bases). The length of the CDR3 is 14 residues. V was clipped by 1 base and J by 8 bases, with 14 bases between them.

The CDR3 DNA is TGCAGTGCTAGAGTCGCGGAAGTCAAGTATGGCTACACCTTC. This translates into CSARVAEVKYGYTF. This chain uses TRBV20-1 with TRBJ1-2; no clear D. Deletions cut 1 base from V and 5 bases from J, with 14 bases between. The CDR3 is 14 amino acids. Germline loops: CDR1 DFQATT, CDR2 SNEGSKA (reference sequence).

Turning to this clonotype: This is likely a read error, given that the CDR3 carries no conserved phenylalanine or tryptophan at its end. It is unclear where the CDR3 begins or ends on the DNA, so no DNA is shown, and the CDR3 is as TCRdb lists it. This chain uses TRBV15 with TRBJ1-4; the DNA was not compared with TRBD1, the D call given in the table. The CDR3 is 8 amino acids in total, end residues counted. In germline, CDR1 is LNHNV, CDR2 YYDKDF (reference sequence). The CDR3 region is CATSRDRG.